This T cell receptor (beta chain) was documented in a study of T cells in tumors after PD-1 blockade (dated by TCRdb to about 2019). Broadly, across the study: Patients with prior checkpoint blockade, systemic immunosuppressant use, or recent radiotherapy or other anti-cancer therapy within 4 weeks were excluded. Clinical response was assessed using RECIST version 1.1. Patients received pembrolizumab 200 mg every 3 weeks or cemiplimab 350 mg every 2 weeks. While on anti-PD-1 treatment, some of the patients also continued taking daily vismodegib 150 mg. Paired single-cell RNA and TCR sequencing was performed on site-matched tumors from BCC or SCC patients before and after anti-PD-1 therapy. An average of about 110,000 TCR templates (range about 24,000-280,000) and around 36,000 unique clonotypes was obtained for peripheral blood samples. To compare blood and tumor clonotypes, bulk TCR sequencing was performed on around 10 peripheral blood samples from roughly 5 patients.

This clone occurred once. No antigen is known for it. The sample holds no much larger clone one base away, and base qualities are not on file. There are 13 amino acids in the CDR3, from cysteine to phenylalanine inclusive. Of all the DNA, just the CDR3 is kept, 39 bases in frame from base 1. V loses 5 bases of germline sequence and J loses 3 bases, and the interval between the two ends is 11 bases. CDR1 and CDR2 are drawn from the germline V gene (reference sequence): SGHAT, FQDESV. The paper as a whole reports these results and caveats: The source of novel T cell clones was not identified, and lymphoid organs or rare unexpanded clones within the tumor or the tumor periphery could be included among the possible sources. About 41% of tumor TCR clonotypes were detected in blood, and some novel exhausted tumor clones were observed in pre-treatment blood, which was taken as suggesting peripheral recruitment.

The intended sense of this specimen's time point label: before anti-PD-1 therapy. For bulk TCRbeta sequencing, genomic DNA was extracted from tumor biopsies or peripheral blood, and input amounts ranged from 616 ng to 6,004 ng. Every patient had histologically proven advanced or metastatic basal or squamous cell carcinoma and was a poor candidate for surgical resection. The basal cell carcinoma cohort comprised around eleven patients, of whom 8 had bulk tumor TCR sequencing. The immunoSEQ platform was used to carry out deep TCRbeta sequencing. In the original analysis: Only productive rearrangements were exported from the immunoSEQ Analyzer for further analysis. Bulk TCRbeta clonotypes were assigned T cell phenotypes by matching to single-cell RNA+TCR-seq clones sharing the same TCRbeta sequence. Using bulk TCR sequencing data, clone enrichment in tumor was calculated by dividing a clone's tumor frequency by the same clone's PBMC frequency. GLIPH was used to group TCRs into specificity groups, clusters of distinct TCRs likely recognizing common antigens via shared CDR3 motifs. The immuneACCESS repertoire file appears here via TCRdb, limited to in-frame rearrangements. These files lack a portion of the clones; in checked studies, under half of the deficit traces to unresolved V genes, and the cause of the others is not known. D and trimming come from the DNA, and the V and J calls and clone size come from that table. The sample yields about 59,000 clones; around 80% were counted once. The top ten hold 13% of the sample.

In this chain, TRBV11-1 is recombined with TRBJ2-7, with no D gene named confidently. The sample here was PBMCs, taken before anti-PD-1 treatment. The TCR comes from a human donor with basal cell carcinoma. The CDR3 loop reads CASSRTVGYEQYF. The bases are TGTGCCAGCAGCCGGACGGTCGGCTACGAGCAGTACTTC.